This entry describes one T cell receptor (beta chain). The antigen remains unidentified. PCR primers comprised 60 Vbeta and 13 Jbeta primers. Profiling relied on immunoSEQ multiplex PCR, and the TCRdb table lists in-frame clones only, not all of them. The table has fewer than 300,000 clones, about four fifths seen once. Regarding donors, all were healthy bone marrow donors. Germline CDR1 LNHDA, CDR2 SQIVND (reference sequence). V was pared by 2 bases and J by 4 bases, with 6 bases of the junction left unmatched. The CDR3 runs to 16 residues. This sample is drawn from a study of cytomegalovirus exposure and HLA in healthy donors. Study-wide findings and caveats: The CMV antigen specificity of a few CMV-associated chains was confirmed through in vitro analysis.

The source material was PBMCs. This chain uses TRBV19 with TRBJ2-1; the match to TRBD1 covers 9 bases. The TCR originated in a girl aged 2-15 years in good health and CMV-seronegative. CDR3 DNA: TGTGCCAGTAGTATAATTGGGACAGGGACTTACAATGAGCAGTTCTTC. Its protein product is CASSIIGTGTYNEQFF.